This note documents a single TCR beta chain sequence. Its antigen is currently unknown. cDNA prepared by RNA extraction and subsequent reverse transcription served as the template for sequencing. Repertoires were generated with immunoSEQ multiplex PCR, while TCRdb's copy carries only in-frame clones and drops some. This sample has 110,000 to 150,000 clones; around 49% occur once, and the top ten carry roughly 0.9%. This record belongs to a study of CD8+ T cells in alopecia areata. As for the study in general: Treated individuals took tofacitinib by mouth, 5 to 10 mg twice daily.

Specimens obtained from alopecia areata patients comprised lesional scalp punch biopsies and peripheral blood. General study results and limits: Lesional scalp displayed greater clonality than normal scalp, most notably in alopecia totalis/universalis.

The receptor was derived from a human donor with alopecia areata. The specimen was CD4+ T cells sorted from blood, collected at week 0.

This chain's CDR3 is CASSRLAYNEQFF. The CDR3 bases are TGTGCCAGCTCACGACTGGCCTACAATGAGCAGTTCTTC. V and J are TRBV18 and TRBJ2-1, with unresolved D. The V gene's germline CDR1 is KGHSH and CDR2 LQKENI. The V and J ends lost 4 bases and 2 bases respectively, with 6 bases between them. The CDR3 totals 13 residues.